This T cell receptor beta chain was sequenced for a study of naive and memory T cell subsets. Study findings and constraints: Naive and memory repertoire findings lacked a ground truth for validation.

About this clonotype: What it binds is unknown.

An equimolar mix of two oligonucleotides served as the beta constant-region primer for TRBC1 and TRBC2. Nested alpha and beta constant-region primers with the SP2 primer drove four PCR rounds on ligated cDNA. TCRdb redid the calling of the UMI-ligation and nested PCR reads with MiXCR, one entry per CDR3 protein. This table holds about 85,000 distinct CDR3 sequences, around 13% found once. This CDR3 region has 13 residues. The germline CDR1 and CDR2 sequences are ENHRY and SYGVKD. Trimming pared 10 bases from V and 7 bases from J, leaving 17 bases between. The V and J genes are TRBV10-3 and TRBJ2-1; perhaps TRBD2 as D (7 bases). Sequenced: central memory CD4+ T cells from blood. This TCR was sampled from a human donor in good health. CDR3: CATRKGEGNEQFF. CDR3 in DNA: TGTGCCACCAGAAAGGGGGAGGGAAATGAGCAGTTCTTC.